The clone carrying this TCR beta chain is categorized as large. Its antigen is not identified. Mouse gene names and germline throughout. The CDR3 goes on 1 residue after the read ends, and that part is filled in from the germline J gene. V was trimmed by 1 base and J by 0 bases, leaving 5 bases between them. Germline V CDR1 and CDR2: FNHDT, SITEND (reference sequence). The CDR3 consists of 14 residues. Time point of the sample: mouse harvest day 7 after allogeneic transplant. Mouse grafts combined 10^7 T-cell-depleted bone marrow cells with 10^6 splenic CD5+ T cells. Tissues came from B6→BALB/c major-mismatch GVHD mice at day 7 or 14. The sample belongs to a study of tissue T cells after allogeneic stem cell transplantation. Whole-study findings and limits: Across patients, clones rarely overlapped, yet motif clusters were shared tissue-specifically. Sampling depth was limited, and the cohort was small and clinically varied. Blood and spleen captured only part of the tissue TCR repertoire.

Generated by immunoSEQ multiplex PCR, the TCRdb table keeps only in-frame clones and is missing some. The data show about 9,000 clones, with 40% to 55% seen just once and 6% to 7.5% held by the top ten. The sequenced sample was gut tissue. The chain uses TRBV19 and TRBJ2-1, with D possibly TRBD2 on 5 matching bases. The receptor comes from a female BALB/c mouse given C57BL/6 T cells with graft-versus-host disease after an allogeneic hematopoietic cell transplant. The CDR3 bases that were read are TGTGCCAGCAGTATAACTGGTAACTATGCTGAGCAGTTC. The encoded protein is CASSITGNYAEQF. The entire CDR3 reads CASSITGNYAEQFF.